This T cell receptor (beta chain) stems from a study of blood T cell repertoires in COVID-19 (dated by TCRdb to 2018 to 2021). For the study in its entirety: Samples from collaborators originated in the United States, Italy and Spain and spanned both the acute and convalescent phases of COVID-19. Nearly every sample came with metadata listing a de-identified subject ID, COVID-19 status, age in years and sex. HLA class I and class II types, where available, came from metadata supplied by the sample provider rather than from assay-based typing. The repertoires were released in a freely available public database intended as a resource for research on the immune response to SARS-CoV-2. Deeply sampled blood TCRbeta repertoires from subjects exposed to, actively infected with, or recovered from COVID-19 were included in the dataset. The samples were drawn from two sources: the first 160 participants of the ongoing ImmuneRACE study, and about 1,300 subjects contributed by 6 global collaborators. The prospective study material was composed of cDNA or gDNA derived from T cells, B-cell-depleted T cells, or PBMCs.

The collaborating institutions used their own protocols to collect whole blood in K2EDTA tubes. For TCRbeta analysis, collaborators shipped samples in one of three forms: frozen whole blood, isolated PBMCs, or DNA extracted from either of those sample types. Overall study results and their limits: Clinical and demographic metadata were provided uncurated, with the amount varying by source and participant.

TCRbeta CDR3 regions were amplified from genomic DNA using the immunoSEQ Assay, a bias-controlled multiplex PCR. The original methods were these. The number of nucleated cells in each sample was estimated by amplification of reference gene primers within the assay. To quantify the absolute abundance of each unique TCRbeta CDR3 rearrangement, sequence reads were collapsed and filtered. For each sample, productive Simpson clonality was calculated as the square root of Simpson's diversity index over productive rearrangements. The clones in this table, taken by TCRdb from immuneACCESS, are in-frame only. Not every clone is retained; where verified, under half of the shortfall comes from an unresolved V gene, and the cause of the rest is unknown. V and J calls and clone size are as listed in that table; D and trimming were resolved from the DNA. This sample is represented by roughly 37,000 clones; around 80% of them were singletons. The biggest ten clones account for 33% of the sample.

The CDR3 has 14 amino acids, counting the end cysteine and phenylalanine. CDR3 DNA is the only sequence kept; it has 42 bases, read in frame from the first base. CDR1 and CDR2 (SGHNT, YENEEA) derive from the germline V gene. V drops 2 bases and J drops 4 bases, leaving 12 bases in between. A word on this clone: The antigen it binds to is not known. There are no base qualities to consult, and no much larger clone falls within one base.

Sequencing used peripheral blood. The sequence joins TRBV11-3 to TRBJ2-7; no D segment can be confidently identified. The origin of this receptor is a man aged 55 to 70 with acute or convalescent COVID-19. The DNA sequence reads TGTGCCAGCAGCTTATCGACTGACCTTTACGAGCAGTACTTC. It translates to CASSLSTDLYEQYF.